This entry concerns a single T cell receptor (beta chain). Its antigen remains unknown. Trimming shortened V by 5 bases and J by 0 bases, and 11 bases separated the two germline ends. The CDR3 consists of 15 residues. Germline V gene data show CDR1 as SNHLY and CDR2 as FYNNEI. TCRdb's copy holds only in-frame clones and misses some; the assay was immunoSEQ multiplex PCR. There are millions of clones in the sample; 85% to 95% occur only once, and roughly 0.13% lies in the top ten. This sample was taken from a study of shared clonotypes between healthy human individuals. Whole-study findings and limits: Against clonotypes common to all four donors, non-shared ones had lower generation probabilities. It was expected that sequencing depth would affect clonotype sharing among donors.

The sequence derives from a man younger than 35 in good health. The chain carries TRBV2 and TRBJ2-1; a possible D gene is TRBD2 (6 bases). The sequenced sample was naive CD4+ T cells sorted from blood. Subset of the sample: CD45RA+ positively selected. The CDR3 DNA reads TGTGCCAGCAGTCCTCCGGGACTCTCCTACAATGAGCAGTTCTTC. It translates to CASSPPGLSYNEQFF.